What follows is one TCR beta chain and its context. Its antigen is currently unknown. This specimen belongs to a study of identical twins. General study results and limits: For zero-insertion analyses, partial confounding could come from invariant MAIT and iNKT cells. Sequences that were beta out-of-frame showed weaker excess twin sharing.

V was clipped by 3 bases and J by 8 bases; unmatched bases: 5. The CDR3 runs to 15 residues. Germline V gives CDR1 DFQATT, CDR2 SNEGSKA (reference sequence). Unique molecular identifiers were present on the cDNA, which also gained a universal primer site by template switching. In TCRdb, the 5' RACE reads were re-called with MiXCR into one record per CDR3 protein. The sample has 500,000 to 650,000 distinct CDR3 sequences; approximately 20% are singletons. The same sample was also studied in work on yellow fever vaccine responses in identical twins.

The clonotype originates from a young woman in good health. V gene TRBV20-1 combines with J gene TRBJ2-1; 15 bases are shared with TRBD2. The specimen sequenced was CD4+ T cells sorted from blood. CDR3 bases: TGCAGTGCTAGGGGGACTAGCGGGAGGAGTGATGAGCAGTTCTTC. Its protein is CSARGTSGRSDEQFF.